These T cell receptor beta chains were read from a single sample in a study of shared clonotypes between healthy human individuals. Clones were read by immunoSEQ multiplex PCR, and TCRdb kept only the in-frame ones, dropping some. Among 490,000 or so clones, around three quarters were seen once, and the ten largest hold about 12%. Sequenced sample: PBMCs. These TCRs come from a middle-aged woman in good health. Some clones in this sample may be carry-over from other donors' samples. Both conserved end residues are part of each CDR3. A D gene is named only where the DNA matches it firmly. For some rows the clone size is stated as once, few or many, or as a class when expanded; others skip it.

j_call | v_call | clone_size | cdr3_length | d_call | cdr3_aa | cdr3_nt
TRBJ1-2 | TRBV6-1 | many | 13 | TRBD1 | CASTDRQINGYTF | TGTGCCAGCACGGACAGGCAAATCAATGGCTACACCTTC
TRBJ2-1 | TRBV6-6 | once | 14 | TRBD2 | CATHRGSSYNEQFF | TGTGCCACCCACCGCGGGAGCTCCTACAATGAGCAGTTCTTC
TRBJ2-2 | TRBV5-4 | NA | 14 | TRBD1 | CASSRQGATGELFF | TGTGCCAGCAGTCGACAGGGGGCCACCGGGGAGCTGTTTTTT
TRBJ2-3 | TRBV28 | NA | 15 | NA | CASSLAGLGGDTQYF | TGTGCCAGCAGTTTAGCTGGACTCGGCGGAGATACGCAGTATTTT
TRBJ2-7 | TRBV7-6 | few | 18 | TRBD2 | CASSLAASGGVSSYEQYF | TGTGCCAGCAGCTTAGCAGCCTCGGGGGGGGTGAGCTCCTACGAGCAGTACTTC
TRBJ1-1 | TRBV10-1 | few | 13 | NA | CASTADRHTEAFF | TGCGCCAGCACCGCTGACAGACACACTGAAGCTTTCTTT
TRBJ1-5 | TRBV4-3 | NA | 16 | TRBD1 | CASSQEPTGGGQPQHF | TGCGCCAGCAGCCAAGAACCGACAGGGGGCGGTCAGCCCCAGCATTTT
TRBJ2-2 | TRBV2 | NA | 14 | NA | CASIGRVNTGELFF | TGTGCCAGCATTGGCAGGGTGAACACCGGGGAGCTGTTTTTT
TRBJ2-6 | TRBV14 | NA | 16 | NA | CASSLLALRGANVLTF | TGTGCCAGCAGCCTGCTGGCGTTGAGAGGGGCCAACGTCCTGACTTTC
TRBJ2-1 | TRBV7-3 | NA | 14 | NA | CASSFRTQGDEQFF | TGTGCCAGCAGCTTTCGGACTCAAGGCGATGAGCAGTTCTTC
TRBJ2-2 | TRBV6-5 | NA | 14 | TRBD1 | CATKQGTDTGELFF | TGTGCCACCAAACAGGGGACGGACACCGGGGAGCTGTTTTTT
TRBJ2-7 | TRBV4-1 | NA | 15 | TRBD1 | CASSLGQGLDHEQYF | TGCGCCAGCAGCCTGGGACAGGGCCTAGACCACGAGCAGTACTTC
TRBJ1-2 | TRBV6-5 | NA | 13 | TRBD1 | CASRASTGRGYTF | TGTGCCAGCAGAGCCTCGACAGGGAGAGGCTACACCTTC
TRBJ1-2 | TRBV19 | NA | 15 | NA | CASSTNQGSGYGYTF | TGTGCCAGTAGTACCAATCAGGGGAGCGGCTATGGCTACACCTTC
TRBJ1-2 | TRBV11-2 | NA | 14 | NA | CASSLVTGNYGYTF | TGTGCCAGCAGCTTAGTAACGGGAAACTATGGCTACACCTTC
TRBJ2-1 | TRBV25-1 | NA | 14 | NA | CASISSGAYNEQFF | TGTGCCAGCATTAGTAGCGGAGCCTACAATGAGCAGTTCTTC
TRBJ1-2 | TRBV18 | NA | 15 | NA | CASSPPRQEYYGYTF | TGTGCCAGCTCACCACCCCGACAGGAGTACTATGGCTACACCTTC
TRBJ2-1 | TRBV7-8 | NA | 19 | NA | CASSLRGGVTGDWGTEQFF | TGTGCCAGCAGCTTAAGAGGGGGCGTGACTGGGGACTGGGGCACTGAGCAGTTCTTC
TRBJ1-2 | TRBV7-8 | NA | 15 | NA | CASSFSREGNYGYTF | TGTGCCAGCAGCTTCTCGAGGGAGGGGAACTATGGCTACACCTTC
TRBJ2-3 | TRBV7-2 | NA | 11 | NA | CASSPRNTQYF | TGTGCCAGCAGCCCCCGGAATACGCAGTATTTT
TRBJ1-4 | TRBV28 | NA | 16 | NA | CASGGDNGGTNEKLFF | TGTGCCAGCGGTGGGGACAACGGAGGAACTAATGAAAAACTGTTTTTT
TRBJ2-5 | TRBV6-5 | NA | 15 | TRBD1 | CASSWASTGAETQYF | TGTGCCAGCAGTTGGGCTAGTACAGGGGCAGAGACCCAGTACTTC
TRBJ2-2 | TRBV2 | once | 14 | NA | CASISRGDTGELFF | TGTGCCAGCATCTCCAGGGGGGACACCGGGGAGCTGTTTTTT
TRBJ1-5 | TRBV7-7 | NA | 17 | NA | CASSPGDSSRGNQPQHF | TGTGCCAGCAGCCCTGGTGACAGCTCGAGGGGCAATCAGCCCCAGCATTTT
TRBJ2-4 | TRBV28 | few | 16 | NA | CASSLGALGSQNIQYF | TGTGCCAGCAGTCTAGGGGCGCTGGGGTCCCAAAACATTCAGTACTTC
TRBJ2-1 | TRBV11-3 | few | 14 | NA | CASSPPDRRNEQFF | TGTGCCAGCAGCCCCCCCGACAGACGTAATGAGCAGTTCTTC
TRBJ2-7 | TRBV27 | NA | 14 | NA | CASSFRGSSYEQYF | TGTGCCAGCAGTTTTCGGGGAAGCTCCTACGAGCAGTACTTC
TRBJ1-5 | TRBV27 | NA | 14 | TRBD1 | CASSPSGGNQPQHF | TGTGCCAGCAGCCCCTCAGGGGGAAATCAGCCCCAGCATTTT
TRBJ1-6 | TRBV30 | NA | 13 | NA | CAWSVRLNSPLHF | TGTGCCTGGAGTGTACGTCTGAATTCACCCCTCCACTTT
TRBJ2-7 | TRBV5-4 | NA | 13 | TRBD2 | CASSPGLAGEQYF | TGTGCCAGCAGCCCGGGACTAGCGGGGGAGCAGTACTTC
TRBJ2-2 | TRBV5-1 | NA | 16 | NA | CASSLNQRLNTGELFF | TGCGCCAGCAGCTTGAATCAGCGATTGAACACCGGGGAGCTGTTTTTT
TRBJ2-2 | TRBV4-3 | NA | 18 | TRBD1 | CASSQEETRGLCTGELFF | TGCGCCAGCAGCCAAGAGGAGACCAGGGGGCTATGCACCGGGGAGCTGTTTTTT
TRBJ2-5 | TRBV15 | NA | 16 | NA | CATSRGGTPSQETQYF | TGTGCCACCAGCAGAGGTGGGACTCCAAGCCAAGAGACCCAGTACTTC
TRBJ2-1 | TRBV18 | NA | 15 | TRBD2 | CASSPTSGNYNEQFF | TGTGCCAGCTCACCGACTAGCGGGAATTACAATGAGCAGTTCTTC
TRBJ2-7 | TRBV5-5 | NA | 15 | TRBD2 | CASSLAGTSGYEQYF | TGTGCCAGCAGCTTGGCCGGGACTAGCGGCTACGAGCAGTACTTC
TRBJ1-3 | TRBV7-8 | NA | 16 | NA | CASSLGGPRSGNTIYF | TGTGCCAGCAGCTTAGGGGGGCCCCGCTCTGGAAACACCATATATTTT
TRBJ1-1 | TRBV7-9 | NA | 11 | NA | CASSSNTEAFF | TGTGCCAGCAGTAGTAACACTGAAGCTTTCTTT
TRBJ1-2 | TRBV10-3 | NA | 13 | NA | CAISAGLNYGYTF | TGTGCCATCAGCGCAGGGCTGAACTATGGCTACACCTTC
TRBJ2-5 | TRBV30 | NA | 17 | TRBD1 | CAWSVRRTGGRQETQYF | TGTGCCTGGAGTGTACGGCGGACAGGGGGACGGCAAGAGACCCAGTACTTC
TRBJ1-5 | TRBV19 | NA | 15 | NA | CASSRLGGVNQPQHF | TGTGCCAGTAGTAGGCTTGGCGGGGTAAATCAGCCCCAGCATTTT